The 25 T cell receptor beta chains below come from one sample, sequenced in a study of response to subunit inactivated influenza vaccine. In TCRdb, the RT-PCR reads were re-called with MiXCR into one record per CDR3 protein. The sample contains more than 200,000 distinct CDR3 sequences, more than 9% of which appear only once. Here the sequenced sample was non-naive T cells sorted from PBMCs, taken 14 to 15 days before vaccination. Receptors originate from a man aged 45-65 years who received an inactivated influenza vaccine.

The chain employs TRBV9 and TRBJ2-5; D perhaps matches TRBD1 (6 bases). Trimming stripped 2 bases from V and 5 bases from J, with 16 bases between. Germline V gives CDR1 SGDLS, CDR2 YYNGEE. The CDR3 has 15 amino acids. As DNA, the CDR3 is TGTGCCAGCAGCGTTGCTGGGACAAATTGGGAGACCCAGTACTTC. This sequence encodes CASSVAGTNWETQYF.

The CDR3 bases are TGTGCCACCAGCACAGCCGGGACAGGGGTTCGTACGCAGTATTTT. Translation: CATSTAGTGVRTQYF. V gene TRBV15 combines with J gene TRBJ2-3, with 10 bases that match TRBD1. The CDR3 spans 15 residues. Germline V gives CDR1 LNHNV, CDR2 YYDKDF (reference sequence). J gave up 8 bases and V 4 bases, and 9 bases lay outside the gene matches.

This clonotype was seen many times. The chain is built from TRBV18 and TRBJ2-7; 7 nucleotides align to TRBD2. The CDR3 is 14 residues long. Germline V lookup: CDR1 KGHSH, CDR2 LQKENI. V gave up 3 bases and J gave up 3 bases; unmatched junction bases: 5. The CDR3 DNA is TGTGCCAGCTCACCTCGGAGCGGGGTCTACGAGCAGTACTTC. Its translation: CASSPRSGVYEQYF.

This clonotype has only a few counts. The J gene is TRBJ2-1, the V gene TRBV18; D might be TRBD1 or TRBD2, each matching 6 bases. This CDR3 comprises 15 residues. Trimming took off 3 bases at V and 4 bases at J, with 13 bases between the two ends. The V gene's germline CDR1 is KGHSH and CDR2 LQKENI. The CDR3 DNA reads TGTGCCAGCTCACCGGAGGCGGGACATTACAATGAGCAGTTCTTC. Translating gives CASSPEAGHYNEQFF.

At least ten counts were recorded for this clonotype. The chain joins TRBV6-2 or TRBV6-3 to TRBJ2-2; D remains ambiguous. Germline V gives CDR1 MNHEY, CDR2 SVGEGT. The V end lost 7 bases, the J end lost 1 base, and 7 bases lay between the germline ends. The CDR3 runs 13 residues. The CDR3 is CASNDKNTGELFF. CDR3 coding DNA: TGTGCCAGCAACGATAAGAACACCGGGGAGCTGTTTTTT.

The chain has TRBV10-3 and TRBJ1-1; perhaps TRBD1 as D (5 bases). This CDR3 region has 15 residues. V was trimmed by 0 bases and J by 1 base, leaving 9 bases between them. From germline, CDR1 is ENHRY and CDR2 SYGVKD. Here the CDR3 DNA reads TGTGCCATCAGTGAGTCGACGGGGGGGAACACTGAAGCTTTCTTT. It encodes CAISESTGGNTEAFF.

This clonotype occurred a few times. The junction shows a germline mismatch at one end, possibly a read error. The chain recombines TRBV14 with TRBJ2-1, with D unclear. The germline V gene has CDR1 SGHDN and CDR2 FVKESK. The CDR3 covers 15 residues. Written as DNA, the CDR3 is TGTGCCAGCAGCCAAAATCGTCTTAGGTACAATGAGCATTTCTTC. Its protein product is CASSQNRLRYNEHFF.

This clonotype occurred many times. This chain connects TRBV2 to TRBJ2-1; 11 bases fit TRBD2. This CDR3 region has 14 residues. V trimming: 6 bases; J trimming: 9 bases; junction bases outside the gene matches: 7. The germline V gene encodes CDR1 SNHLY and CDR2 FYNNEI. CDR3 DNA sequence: TGTGCCAGCAGCCGAGGTAGCGGGAGGGCTGAGCAGTTCTTC. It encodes CASSRGSGRAEQFF. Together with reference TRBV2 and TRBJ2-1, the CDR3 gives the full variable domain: EPEVTQTPSHQVTQMGQEVILRCVPISNHLYFYWYRQILGQKVEFLVSFYNNEISEKSEIFDDQFSVERPDGSNFTLKIRSTKLEDSAMYFCASSRGSGRAEQFFGPGTRLTVL.

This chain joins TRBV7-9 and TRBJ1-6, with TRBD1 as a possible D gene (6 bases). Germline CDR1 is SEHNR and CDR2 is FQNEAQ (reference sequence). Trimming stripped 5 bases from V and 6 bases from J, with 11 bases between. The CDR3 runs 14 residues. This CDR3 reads CASSTTGSNSPLHF. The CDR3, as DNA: TGTGCCAGCAGCACAACAGGGAGTAATTCACCCCTCCACTTT. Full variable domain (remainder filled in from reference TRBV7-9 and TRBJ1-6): DTGVSQNPRHKITKRGQNVTFRCDPISEHNRLYWYRQTLGQGPEFLTYFQNEAQLEKSRLLSDRFSAERPKGSFSTLEIQRTEQGDSAMYLCASSTTGSNSPLHFGNGTRLTVT.

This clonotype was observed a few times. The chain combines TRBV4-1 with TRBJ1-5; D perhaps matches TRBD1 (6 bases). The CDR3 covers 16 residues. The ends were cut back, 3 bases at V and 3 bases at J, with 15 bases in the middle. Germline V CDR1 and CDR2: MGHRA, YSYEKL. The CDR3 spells CASSQGWTAVNQPQHF. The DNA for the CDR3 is TGCGCCAGCAGCCAGGGATGGACAGCAGTCAATCAGCCCCAGCATTTT.

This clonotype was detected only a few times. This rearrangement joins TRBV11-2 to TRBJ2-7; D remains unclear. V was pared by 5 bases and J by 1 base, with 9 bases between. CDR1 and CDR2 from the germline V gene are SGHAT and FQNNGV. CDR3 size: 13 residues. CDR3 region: CASSPPVSYEQYF. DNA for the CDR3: TGTGCCAGCAGCCCCCCAGTTTCCTACGAGCAGTACTTC.

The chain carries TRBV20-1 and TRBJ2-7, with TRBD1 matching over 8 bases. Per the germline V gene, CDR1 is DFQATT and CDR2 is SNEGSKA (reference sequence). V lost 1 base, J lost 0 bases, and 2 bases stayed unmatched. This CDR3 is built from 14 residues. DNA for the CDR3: TGCAGTGCTAGAGCAGGACAGGGCTCCTACGAGCAGTACTTC. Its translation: CSARAGQGSYEQYF.

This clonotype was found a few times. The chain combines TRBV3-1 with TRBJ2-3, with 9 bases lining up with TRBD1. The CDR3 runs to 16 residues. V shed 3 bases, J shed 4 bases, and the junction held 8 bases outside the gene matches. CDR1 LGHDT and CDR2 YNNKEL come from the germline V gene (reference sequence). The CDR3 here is CASSHKFGQGSDTQYF. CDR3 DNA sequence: TGTGCCAGCAGCCACAAGTTTGGACAGGGGTCAGATACGCAGTATTTT.

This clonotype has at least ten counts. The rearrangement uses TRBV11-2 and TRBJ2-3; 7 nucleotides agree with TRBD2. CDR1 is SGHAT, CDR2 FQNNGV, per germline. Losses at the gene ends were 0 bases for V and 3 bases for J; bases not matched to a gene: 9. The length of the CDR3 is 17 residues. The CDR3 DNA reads TGTGCCAGCAGCTTAGATTCACTAGCGTTTGGGACAGATACGCAGTATTTT. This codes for CASSLDSLAFGTDTQYF.

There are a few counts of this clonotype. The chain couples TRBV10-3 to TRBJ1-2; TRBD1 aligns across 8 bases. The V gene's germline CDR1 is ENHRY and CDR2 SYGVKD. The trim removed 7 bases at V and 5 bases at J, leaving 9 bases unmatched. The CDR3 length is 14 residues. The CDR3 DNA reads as TGTGCCATCACGGACAGGGCTGATTATTATGGCTACACCTTC. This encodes CAITDRADYYGYTF.

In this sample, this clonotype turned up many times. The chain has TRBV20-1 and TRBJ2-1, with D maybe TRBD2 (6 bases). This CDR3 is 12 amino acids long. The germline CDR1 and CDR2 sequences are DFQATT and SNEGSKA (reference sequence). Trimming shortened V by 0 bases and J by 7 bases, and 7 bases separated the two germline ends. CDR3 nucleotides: TGCAGTGCTAGAGATCGGGGGAATGAGCAGTTCTTC. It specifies CSARDRGNEQFF.

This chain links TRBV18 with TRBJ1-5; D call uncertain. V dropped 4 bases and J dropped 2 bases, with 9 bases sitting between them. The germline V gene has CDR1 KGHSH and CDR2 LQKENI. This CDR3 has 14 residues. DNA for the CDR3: TGTGCCAGCTCACAGGGAGAGGGCAATCAGCCCCAGCATTTT. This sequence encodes CASSQGEGNQPQHF.

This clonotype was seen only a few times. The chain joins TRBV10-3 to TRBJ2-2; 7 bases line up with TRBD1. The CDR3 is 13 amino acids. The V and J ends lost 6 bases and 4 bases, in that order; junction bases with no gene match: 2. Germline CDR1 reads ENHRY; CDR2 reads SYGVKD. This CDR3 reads CAISRDSTGELFF. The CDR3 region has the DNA TGTGCCATCAGCCGGGACAGCACCGGGGAGCTGTTTTTT.

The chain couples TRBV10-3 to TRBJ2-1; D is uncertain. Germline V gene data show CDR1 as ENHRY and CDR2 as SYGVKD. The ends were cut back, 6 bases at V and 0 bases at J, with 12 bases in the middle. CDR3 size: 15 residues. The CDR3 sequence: CAIRNQVASYNEQFF. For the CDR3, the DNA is TGTGCCATCAGGAATCAGGTGGCCTCCTACAATGAGCAGTTCTTC.

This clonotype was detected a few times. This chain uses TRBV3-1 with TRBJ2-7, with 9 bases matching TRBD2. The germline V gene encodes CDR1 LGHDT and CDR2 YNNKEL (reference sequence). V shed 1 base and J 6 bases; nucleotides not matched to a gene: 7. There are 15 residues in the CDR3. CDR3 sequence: CASSQAGGGAGEQYF. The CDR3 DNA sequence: TGTGCCAGCAGCCAAGCGGGCGGGGGGGCCGGCGAGCAGTACTTC.

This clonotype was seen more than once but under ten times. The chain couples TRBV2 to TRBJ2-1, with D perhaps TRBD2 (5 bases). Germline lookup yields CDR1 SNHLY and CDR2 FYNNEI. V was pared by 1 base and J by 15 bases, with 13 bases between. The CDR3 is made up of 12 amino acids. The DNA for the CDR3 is TGTGCCAGCAGTGAAGGAGGGCCCTCATCGTTCTTC. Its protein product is CASSEGGPSSFF.

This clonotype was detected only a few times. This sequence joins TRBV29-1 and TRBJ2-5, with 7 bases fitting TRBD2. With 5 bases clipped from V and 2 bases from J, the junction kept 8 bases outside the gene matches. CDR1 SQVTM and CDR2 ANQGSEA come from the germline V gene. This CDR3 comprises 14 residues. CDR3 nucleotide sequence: TGCAGCGTTAGGACTAGGACCCAACAAGAGACCCAGTACTTC. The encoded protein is CSVRTRTQQETQYF. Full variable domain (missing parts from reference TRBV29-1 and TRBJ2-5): SAVISQKPSRDICQRGTSLTIQCQVDSQVTMMFWYRQQPGQSLTLIATANQGSEATYESGFVIDKFPISRPNLTFSTLTVSNMSPEDSSIYLCSVRTRTQQETQYFGPGTRLLVL.

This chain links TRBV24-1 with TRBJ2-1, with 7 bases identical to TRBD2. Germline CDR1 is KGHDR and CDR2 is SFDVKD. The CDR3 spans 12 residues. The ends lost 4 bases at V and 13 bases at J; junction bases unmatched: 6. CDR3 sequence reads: CATSESGTTQFF. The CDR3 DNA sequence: TGTGCCACCAGTGAATCTGGGACTACCCAGTTCTTC.

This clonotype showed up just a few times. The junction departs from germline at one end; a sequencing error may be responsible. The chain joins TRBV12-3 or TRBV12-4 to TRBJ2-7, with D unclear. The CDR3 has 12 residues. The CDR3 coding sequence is TGTGCCAGCAGCGACCCGGGCTCACCAGCTTCTTTC. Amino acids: CASSDPGSPASF.

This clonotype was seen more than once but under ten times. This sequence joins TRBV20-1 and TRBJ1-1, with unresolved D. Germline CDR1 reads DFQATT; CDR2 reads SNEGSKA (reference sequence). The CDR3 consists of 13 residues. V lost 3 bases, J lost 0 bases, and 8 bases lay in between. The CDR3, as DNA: TGCAGTGCTAGTGACCTCTTGAACACTGAAGCTTTCTTT. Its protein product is CSASDLLNTEAFF.